This T cell receptor (beta chain) was identified in a study of blood T cell repertoires in COVID-19. For the study at large: Sources were T cells, B-cell-depleted T cells, or PBMCs; the material itself was cDNA or gDNA.

The method was immunoSEQ multiplex PCR; TCRdb's version includes in-frame clones alone and lacks a portion of them. This sample has 210,000 or so clones; roughly 88% occur once, and the top ten carry roughly 6%. This clone was found once. Trimming cost V 8 bases and J 5 bases; bases outside gene matches: 3. This CDR3 spans 13 amino acids. Germline values: CDR1 MDHEN, CDR2 SYDVKM. Sample: peripheral blood. The V and J genes are TRBV28 and TRBJ1-6; 7 bases fit TRBD1. The clonotype originates from a woman between 35 and 50 years old who had recovered from COVID-19. CDR3 region: CASRGQNNSPLHF. CDR3 nucleotide sequence: TGTGCCAGCCGGGGACAGAATAATTCACCCCTCCACTTT. The full variable domain, its missing parts supplied by reference TRBV28 and TRBJ1-6, is DVKVTQSSRYLVKRTGEKVFLECVQDMDHENMFWYRQDPGLGLRLIYFSYDVKMKEKGDIPEGYSVSREKKERFSLILESASTNQTSMYLCASRGQNNSPLHFGNGTRLTVT.